This T cell receptor beta chain was recorded in a study of T cell changes during pregnancy in multiple sclerosis (dated 2019 in TCRdb). Context from the whole study: The study examined how the T cell repertoire changed over the course of pregnancy in women with multiple sclerosis.

The library was made by the immunoSEQ multiplex PCR assay. TCRdb provides this immuneACCESS table in a form limited to in-frame rearrangements. Some clones are lacking; in checked studies, under half of them reflect an unresolved V gene, and why the rest are absent is not known. The sample records approximately 87,000 clones, about 89% of which are singletons. The top ten hold 0.45% to 0.6% of the sample. From a lookup of the germline V gene (reference sequence), CDR1 and CDR2 are WNHNN and SYGVQD. Unmatched junction bases come to 7, with V trimmed by 5 bases and J by 0 bases. Spanning cysteine to phenylalanine, the CDR3 consists of 18 amino acids. Only CDR3 DNA is held: 54 bases, read in frame from base 1. Points on this clone: No antigen is known for it. No base qualities exist here, and no much larger clone lies one base off it.

The sequences come from CD4+ T cells from peripheral blood mononuclear cells, collected in the second trimester of pregnancy. This clonotype originated in a female donor with multiple sclerosis, enrolled in a pregnancy study. In this chain, TRBV10-1 is recombined with TRBJ1-6; TRBD1 aligns with 10 central bases. The DNA is TGCGCCAGCAGTCTGGGGACAGGGGCGGGCTCCTATAATTCACCCCTCCACTTT. Translated, this is CASSLGTGAGSYNSPLHF.